The entry that follows covers one T cell receptor (beta chain) sequence. What it binds is unknown. Germline CDR1 ENHRY, CDR2 SYGVKD. This CDR3 has 12 amino acids. J was trimmed by 8 bases and V by 0 bases; bases with no gene match: 0. The source of the sample is a study of graft-versus-host responses after intestinal transplantation. In the study overall: Multivisceral, liver-intestinal, or isolated intestinal transplants were given to recipients. All recipients were given anti-thymocyte globulin induction, and tacrolimus and steroids were then administered for around three years.

Using immunoSEQ multiplex PCR, the repertoire was profiled, and TCRdb retains in-frame clones only, with some absent. The sample lists 95,000 to 150,000 clones; roughly 91% were seen once. V is TRBV10-3 and J is TRBJ1-2; 7 bases line up with TRBD1. The sample consisted of unstimulated CD4+ T cells sorted from spleen or lymph node cells, taken before intestinal transplant. The clonotype was recovered from a human donor who received an intestinal transplant. The CDR3 DNA reads as TGTGCCATCAGTGAGTCGGACAGGGGCTACACCTTC. It codes for CAISESDRGYTF.